Shown below are 8 T cell receptor beta chains from a single sample sequenced in a study of identical twins. TCRdb itself ran the 5' RACE reads through MiXCR, one entry per CDR3 protein. The sample consists of 200,000 to 300,000 distinct CDR3 sequences, about 12% of them appearing once. These data were also filed under a second study, of yellow fever vaccine responses in identical twins.

The sequenced material came from memory (CD45RO+) T cells sorted from blood. These receptors originate from a woman aged 18-29 years in good health.

This clonotype was picked up many times. The rearrangement links TRBV15 to TRBJ1-1; D call uncertain. V was cut by 0 bases and J by 3 bases, with 8 bases left in between. The CDR3 spans 14 residues. Germline V gives CDR1 LNHNV, CDR2 YYDKDF (reference sequence). Here the CDR3 DNA reads TGTGCCACCAGCAGAGATCGAGGGTACACTGAAGCTTTCTTT. It specifies CATSRDRGYTEAFF.

The chain joins TRBV24-1 to TRBJ2-3, with 7 bases fitting TRBD2. The V gene end was trimmed by 7 bases and the J gene end by 0 bases; junction bases not matched to a gene: 9. The CDR3 runs to 16 residues. Germline CDR1 and CDR2: KGHDR and SFDVKD. The CDR3 reads CATSSSGRRSTDTQYF. For the CDR3, the DNA is TGTGCCACCAGCTCCTCCGGGAGGAGAAGCACAGATACGCAGTATTTT.

This chain links TRBV30 with TRBJ2-5, with no clear D. This CDR3 is 13 amino acids long. Germline-derived CDR1 and CDR2 are GTSNPN and SVGIG (reference sequence). Trimming left V 5 bases short and J 4 bases short, with 14 bases between. The CDR3 region has the DNA TGTGCCTGGGGCGAAAACTTCGGAGAGACCCAGTACTTC. It translates to CAWGENFGETQYF.

This clonotype turned up a few times. J is TRBJ2-7 and V is TRBV6-2 or TRBV6-3; D not resolved. The V and J ends lost 6 bases and 2 bases respectively, with 8 bases between them. The germline V gene has CDR1 MNHEY and CDR2 SVGEGT. The CDR3 runs to 12 residues. For the CDR3, the DNA is TGTGCCAGCAGCGGGTCCACCTACGAGCAGTACTTC. Protein product: CASSGSTYEQYF.

This sequence joins TRBV15 and TRBJ2-1; 9 bases map to TRBD1. V shed 5 bases, J shed 8 bases, and the junction held 7 bases outside the gene matches. The CDR3 consists of 14 residues. Germline V lookup: CDR1 LNHNV, CDR2 YYDKDF (reference sequence). The CDR3 DNA reads TGTGCCACCAGCCTCCGACAGGGGGAGGATGAGCAGTTCTTC. Its protein product is CATSLRQGEDEQFF.

This clonotype was recorded a few times. This chain uses TRBV5-1 with TRBJ2-5; 7 bases agree with TRBD1. CDR1 SGHRS and CDR2 YFSETQ come from the germline V gene. V lost 0 bases and J lost 1; bases outside the gene matches: 3. The CDR3 contains 15 residues. CDR3 loop: CASSLGGQTQETQYF. CDR3 coding DNA: TGCGCCAGCAGCTTGGGGGGACAGACCCAAGAGACCCAGTACTTC.

The chain uses TRBV6-5 and TRBJ2-3; 12 bases fit TRBD1. The CDR3 length is 18 residues. Unmatched junction bases numbered 7, after V lost 0 bases and J lost 3 bases. Germline CDR1 is MNHEY and CDR2 is SVGAGI. The CDR3 protein is CASSYSLPGQGATDTQYF. CDR3 sequence (DNA): TGTGCCAGCAGTTACTCTTTACCGGGACAGGGGGCAACAGATACGCAGTATTTT.

This clonotype showed up just a few times. The V gene is TRBV5-6, the J gene TRBJ1-6, with 8 bases identical to TRBD1. The germline V gene encodes CDR1 SGHDT and CDR2 YYEEEE. The CDR3 is made up of 15 amino acids. V lost 3 bases to trimming and J lost 3 bases; unmatched junction nucleotides: 2. This chain's CDR3 is CASSSTGGYNSPLHF. Written as DNA, the CDR3 is TGTGCCAGCAGCTCCACAGGGGGCTATAATTCACCCCTCCACTTT.